This TCR beta chain is drawn from a study of blood T cell repertoires in COVID-19. Across the study: Samples came from the United States, Italy and Spain, spanning acute and convalescent COVID-19. Sources were T cells, B-cell-depleted T cells, or PBMCs; the material itself was cDNA or gDNA.

The CDR3 has 15 amino acids. With 6 bases clipped from V and 2 bases from J, the junction kept 4 bases outside the gene matches. The V gene's germline CDR1 is LNHNV and CDR2 YYDKDF (reference sequence). The table came from immunoSEQ multiplex PCR; TCRdb's copy has only in-frame clones and leaves some out. Of roughly 70,000 clones listed, roughly 92% are singletons. The clonotype was recovered from a man between 50 and 59 years old with COVID-19, enrolled during active disease. The sample consisted of peripheral blood. The chain links TRBV15 to TRBJ2-6; 7 nucleotides match TRBD1. The CDR3 loop reads CATRTDRAGANVLTF. CDR3 nucleotides: TGTGCCACCAGAACCGACAGGGCTGGGGCCAACGTCCTGACTTTC.